This T cell receptor beta chain comes out of a study of blood T cell repertoires in COVID-19. On the study more broadly: Acute and convalescent COVID-19 specimens originated in the United States, Italy and Spain. The cDNA or gDNA used as material had been derived from T cells, B-cell-depleted T cells, or PBMCs.

Per the study methods: Estimation of nucleated cell counts was performed using reference gene primer amplification. Produced via immunoSEQ multiplex PCR; TCRdb's table is partial and in-frame only. D and trimming were read from the DNA, whereas the V and J calls and clone size are those reported in that table. Found here are 95,000 to 110,000 clones, around 82% of them singletons; the top ten hold around 4.4%. V was trimmed by 5 bases and J by 9 bases, leaving 14 bases between them. The CDR3 is made up of 13 amino acids. Germline V gives CDR1 SGHTA, CDR2 FQGTGA. This clonotype was obtained from a human donor in a cohort sampled during active COVID-19. The chain recombines TRBV7-3 with TRBJ2-1, with D possibly being TRBD2 (5 bases). Sequenced input: peripheral blood. The CDR3 protein is CASSPRTGGEQFF. The CDR3 nucleotides read TGTGCCAGCAGCCCAAGGACTGGTGGTGAGCAGTTCTTC.